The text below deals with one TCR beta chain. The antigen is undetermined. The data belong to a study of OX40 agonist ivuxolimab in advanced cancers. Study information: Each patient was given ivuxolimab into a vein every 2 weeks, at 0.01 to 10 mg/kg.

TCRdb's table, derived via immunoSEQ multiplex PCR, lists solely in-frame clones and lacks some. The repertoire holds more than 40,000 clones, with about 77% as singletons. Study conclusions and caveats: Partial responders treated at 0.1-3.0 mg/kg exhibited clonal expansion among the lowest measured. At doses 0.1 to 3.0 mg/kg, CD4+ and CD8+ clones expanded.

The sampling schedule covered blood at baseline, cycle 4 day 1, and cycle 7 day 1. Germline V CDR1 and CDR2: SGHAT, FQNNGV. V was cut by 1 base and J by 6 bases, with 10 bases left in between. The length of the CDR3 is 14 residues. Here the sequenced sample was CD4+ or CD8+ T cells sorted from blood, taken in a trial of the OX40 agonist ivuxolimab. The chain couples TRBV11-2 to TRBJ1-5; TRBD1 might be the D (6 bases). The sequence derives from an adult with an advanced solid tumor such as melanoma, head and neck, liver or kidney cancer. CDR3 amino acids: CASSLGTGTQPQHF. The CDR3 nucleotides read TGTGCCAGCAGCTTAGGTACAGGGACTCAGCCCCAGCATTTT.